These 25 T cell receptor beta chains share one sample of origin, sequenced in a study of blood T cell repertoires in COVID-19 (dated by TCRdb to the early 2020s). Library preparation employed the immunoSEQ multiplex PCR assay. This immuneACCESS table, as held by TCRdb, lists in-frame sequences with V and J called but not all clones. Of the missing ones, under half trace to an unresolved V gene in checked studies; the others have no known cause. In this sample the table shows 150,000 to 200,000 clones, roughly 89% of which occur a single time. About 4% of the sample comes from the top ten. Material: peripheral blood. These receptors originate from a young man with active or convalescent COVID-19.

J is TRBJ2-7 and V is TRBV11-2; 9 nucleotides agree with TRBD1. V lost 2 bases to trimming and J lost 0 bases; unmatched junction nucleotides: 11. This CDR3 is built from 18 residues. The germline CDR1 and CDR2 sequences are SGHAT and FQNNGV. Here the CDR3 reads CASSLPPHGTGNSYEQYV. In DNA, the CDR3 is TGTGCCAGCAGCTTACCCCCCCACGGGACAGGGAACTCCTACGAGCAGTACGTC.

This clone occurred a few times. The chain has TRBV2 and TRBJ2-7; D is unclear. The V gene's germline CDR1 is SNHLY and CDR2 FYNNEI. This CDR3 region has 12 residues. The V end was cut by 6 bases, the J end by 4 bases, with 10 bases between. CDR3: CASRFDEYEQYF. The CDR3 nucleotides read TGTGCCAGCAGGTTCGATGAGTACGAGCAGTACTTC.

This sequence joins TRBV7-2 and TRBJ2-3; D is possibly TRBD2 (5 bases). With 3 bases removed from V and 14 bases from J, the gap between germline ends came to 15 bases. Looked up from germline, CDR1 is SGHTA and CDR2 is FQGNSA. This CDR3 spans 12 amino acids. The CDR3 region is CASSLNMGVLYF. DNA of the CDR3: TGTGCCAGCAGCTTGAATATGGGAGTTTTGTATTTT.

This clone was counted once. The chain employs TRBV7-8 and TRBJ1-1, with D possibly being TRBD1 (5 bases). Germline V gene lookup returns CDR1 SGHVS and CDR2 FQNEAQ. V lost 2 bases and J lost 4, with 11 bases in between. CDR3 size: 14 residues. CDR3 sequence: CASSLRDSITEAFF. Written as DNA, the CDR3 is TGTGCCAGCAGCTTACGAGACAGTATCACTGAAGCTTTCTTT.

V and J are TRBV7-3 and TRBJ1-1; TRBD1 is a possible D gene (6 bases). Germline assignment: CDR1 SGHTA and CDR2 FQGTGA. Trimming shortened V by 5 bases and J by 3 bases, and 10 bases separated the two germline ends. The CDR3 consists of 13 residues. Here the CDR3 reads CASSEQGHTEAFF. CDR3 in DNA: TGTGCCAGCAGCGAACAGGGTCACACTGAAGCTTTCTTT.

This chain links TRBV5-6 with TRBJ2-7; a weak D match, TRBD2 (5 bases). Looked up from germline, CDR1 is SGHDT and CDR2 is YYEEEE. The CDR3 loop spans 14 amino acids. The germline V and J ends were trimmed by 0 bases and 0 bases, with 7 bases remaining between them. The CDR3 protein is CASSLAGDSYEQYV. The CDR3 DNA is TGTGCCAGCAGCTTGGCCGGGGACTCCTACGAGCAGTACGTC.

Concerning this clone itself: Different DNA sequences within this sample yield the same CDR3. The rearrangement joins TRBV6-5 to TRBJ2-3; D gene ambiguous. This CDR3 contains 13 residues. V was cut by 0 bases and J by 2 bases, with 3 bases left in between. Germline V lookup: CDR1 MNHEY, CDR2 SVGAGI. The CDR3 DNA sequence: TGTGCCAGCAGTTACTCACACACAGATACGCAGTATTTT. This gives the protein CASSYSHTDTQYF.

The CDR3 DNA follows: TGTGCCAGCAGTTTTGGCAGGTTCCTCGTTGAGCAGTTCTTC. This gives the protein CASSFGRFLVEQFF. The chain joins TRBV27 to TRBJ2-1; D unclear. The CDR3 totals 14 residues. From germline, CDR1 is MNHEY and CDR2 SMNVEV (reference sequence). V was clipped by 3 bases and J by 9 bases, with 15 bases between them.

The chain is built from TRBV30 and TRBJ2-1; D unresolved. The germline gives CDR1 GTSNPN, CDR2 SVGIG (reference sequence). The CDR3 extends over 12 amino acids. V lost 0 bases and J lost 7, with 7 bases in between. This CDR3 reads CAWSVHKNEQFF. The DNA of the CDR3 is TGTGCCTGGAGTGTACACAAGAATGAGCAGTTCTTC.

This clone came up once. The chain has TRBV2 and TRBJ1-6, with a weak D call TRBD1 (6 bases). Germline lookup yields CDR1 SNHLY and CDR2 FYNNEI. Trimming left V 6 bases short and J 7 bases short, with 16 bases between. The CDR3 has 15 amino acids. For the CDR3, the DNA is TGTGCCAGCAGAGAATCACAGGGCCCCAATTCACCCCTCCACTTT. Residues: CASRESQGPNSPLHF. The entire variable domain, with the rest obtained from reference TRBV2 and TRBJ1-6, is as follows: EPEVTQTPSHQVTQMGQEVILRCVPISNHLYFYWYRQILGQKVEFLVSFYNNEISEKSEIFDDQFSVERPDGSNFTLKIRSTKLEDSAMYFCASRESQGPNSPLHFGNGTRLTVT.

The DNA of the CDR3 is TGCGCCAGCAGCTCGACAGGGGGCTTGGATAATGGCTACACCTTC. Its protein product is CASSSTGGLDNGYTF. This chain uses TRBV4-3 with TRBJ1-2, with 10 bases fitting TRBD1. This CDR3 contains 15 residues. With V trimmed by 5 bases and J by 6 bases, 9 bases remained unmatched. Per the germline V gene, CDR1 is LGHNA and CDR2 is YSLEER.

The chain's CDR3 is CASSLDSGGQPQHF. The CDR3, as DNA: TGTGCCAGCAGCTTAGATTCAGGGGGTCAGCCCCAGCATTTT. The rearrangement links TRBV11-2 to TRBJ1-5, with TRBD1 matching over 7 bases. This CDR3 has 14 amino acids. The germline gives CDR1 SGHAT, CDR2 FQNNGV. J gave up 6 bases and V 0 bases, and 2 bases lay outside the gene matches.

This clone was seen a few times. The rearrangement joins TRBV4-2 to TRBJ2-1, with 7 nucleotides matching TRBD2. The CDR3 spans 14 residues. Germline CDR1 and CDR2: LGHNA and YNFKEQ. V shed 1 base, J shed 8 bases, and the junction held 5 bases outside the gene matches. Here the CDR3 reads CASSQVGGVDEQFF. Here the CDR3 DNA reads TGTGCCAGCAGCCAAGTTGGGGGGGTTGATGAGCAGTTCTTC.

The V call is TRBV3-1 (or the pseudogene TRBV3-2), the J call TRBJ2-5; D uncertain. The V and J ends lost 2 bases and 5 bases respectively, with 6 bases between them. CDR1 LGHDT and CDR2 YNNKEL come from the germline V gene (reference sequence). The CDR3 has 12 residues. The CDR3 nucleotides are TGTGCCAGCAGCCAAACACCGGAGACCCAGTACTTC. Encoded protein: CASSQTPETQYF.

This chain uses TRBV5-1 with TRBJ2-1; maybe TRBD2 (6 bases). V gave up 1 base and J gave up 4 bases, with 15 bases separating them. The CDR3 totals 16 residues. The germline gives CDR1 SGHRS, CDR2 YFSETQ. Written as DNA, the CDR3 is TGCGCCAGCAGCTTGAACGTCGGGAGCTCTTACAATGAGCAGTTCTTC. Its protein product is CASSLNVGSSYNEQFF.

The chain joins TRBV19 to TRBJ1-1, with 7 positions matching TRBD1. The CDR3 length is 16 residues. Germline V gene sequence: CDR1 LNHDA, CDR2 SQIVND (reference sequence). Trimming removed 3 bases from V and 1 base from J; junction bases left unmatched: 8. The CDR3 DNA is TGTGCCAGTAGTATCCCCCAGGGGGTTCCGAACACTGAAGCTTTCTTT. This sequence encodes CASSIPQGVPNTEAFF.

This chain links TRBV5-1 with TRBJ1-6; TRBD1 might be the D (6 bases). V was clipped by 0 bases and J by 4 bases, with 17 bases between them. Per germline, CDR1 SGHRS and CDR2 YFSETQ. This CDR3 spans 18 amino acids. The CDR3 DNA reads TGCGCCAGCAGCTTGGGGACAGTCCCGAGGGTTTATAATTCACCCCTCCACTTT. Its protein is CASSLGTVPRVYNSPLHF.

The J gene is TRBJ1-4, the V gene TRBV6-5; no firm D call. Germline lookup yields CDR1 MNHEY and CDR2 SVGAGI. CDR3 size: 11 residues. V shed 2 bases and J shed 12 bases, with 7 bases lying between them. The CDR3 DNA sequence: TGTGCCAGCAGTTACGGCGGGGAACTGTTTTTT. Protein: CASSYGGELFF.

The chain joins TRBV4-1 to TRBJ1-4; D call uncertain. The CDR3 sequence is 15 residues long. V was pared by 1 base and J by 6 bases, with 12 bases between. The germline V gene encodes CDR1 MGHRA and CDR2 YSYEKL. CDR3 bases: TGCGCCAGCAGCCAAGGAATGGAGGCCTATGAAAAACTGTTTTTT. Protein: CASSQGMEAYEKLFF.

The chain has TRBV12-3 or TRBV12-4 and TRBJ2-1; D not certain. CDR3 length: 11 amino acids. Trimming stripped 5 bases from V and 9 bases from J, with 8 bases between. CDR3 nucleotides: TGTGCCAGCAGTACTAACACTGAGCAGTTCTTC. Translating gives CASSTNTEQFF.

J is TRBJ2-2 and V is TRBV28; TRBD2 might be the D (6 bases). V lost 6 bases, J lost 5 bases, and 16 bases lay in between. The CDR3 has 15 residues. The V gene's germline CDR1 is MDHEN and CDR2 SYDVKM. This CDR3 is CASRPDWRETGELFF. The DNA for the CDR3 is TGTGCCAGCAGACCTGACTGGAGGGAAACCGGGGAGCTGTTTTTT.

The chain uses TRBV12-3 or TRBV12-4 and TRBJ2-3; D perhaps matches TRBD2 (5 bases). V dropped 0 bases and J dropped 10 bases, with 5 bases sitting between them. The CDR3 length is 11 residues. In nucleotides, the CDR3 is TGTGCCAGCAGTTTAGCGGAGGCGCAGTATTTT. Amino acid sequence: CASSLAEAQYF.

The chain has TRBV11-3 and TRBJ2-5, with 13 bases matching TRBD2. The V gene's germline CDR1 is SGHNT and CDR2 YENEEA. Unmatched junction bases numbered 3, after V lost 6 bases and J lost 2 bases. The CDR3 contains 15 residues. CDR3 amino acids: CASRRTSGGQETQYF. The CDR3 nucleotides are TGTGCCAGCAGAAGGACTAGCGGGGGTCAAGAGACCCAGTACTTC.

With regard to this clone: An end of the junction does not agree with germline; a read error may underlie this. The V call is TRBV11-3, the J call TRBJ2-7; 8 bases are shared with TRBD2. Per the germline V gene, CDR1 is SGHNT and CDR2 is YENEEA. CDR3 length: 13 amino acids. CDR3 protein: CASSGGRNYQQYF. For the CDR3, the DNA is TGTGCCAGCAGCGGCGGGAGGAACTACCAGCAGTACTTC.

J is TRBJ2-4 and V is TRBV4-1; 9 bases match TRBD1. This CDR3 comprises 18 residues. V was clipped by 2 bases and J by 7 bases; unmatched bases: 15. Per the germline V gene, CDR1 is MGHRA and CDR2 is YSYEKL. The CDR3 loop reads CASSQWGQGGIERNIQYF. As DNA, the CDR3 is TGCGCCAGCAGCCAATGGGGACAGGGAGGAATTGAGAGGAACATTCAGTACTTC.